This T cell receptor (beta chain) was recorded in a study of persistence of HIV-infected CD4 T cells. Per germline, CDR1 LGHDT and CDR2 YNNKEL (reference sequence). This CDR3 has 16 residues. Losses at the gene ends were 6 bases for V and 3 bases for J; bases not matched to a gene: 9. This was the immunoSEQ version 4 assay in survey mode. Using immunoSEQ multiplex PCR, the repertoire was profiled, and TCRdb retains in-frame clones only, with some absent. Of tens of thousands of clones in the sample, about four fifths are singletons; the top ten hold 1.5% to 2%. Of note for this clone: What it binds is unknown.

Study-wide results and limits: TCRbeta richness was lower in CMV- and Gag-responding cells than in anti-CD3/anti-CD28-responding cells.

Cells were stimulated with overlapping HIV-1 Gag 15-mer peptides. Sorted nonresponding memory CD4+ T cells were CD40L-negative, CD69-negative, CD45RO-high. This TCR derives from an adult man with HIV who was CMV-seropositive. The material sequenced was CD4+ T cells sorted from PBMCs after approximately 20-hour stimulation, taken from a patient who received antiretroviral therapy. The chain employs TRBV3-1 (or the pseudogene TRBV3-2) and TRBJ1-4; 8 bases agree with TRBD1. Written as DNA, the CDR3 is TGTGCCAGCAGTCTAGGACAGGGTGGTTCTAATGAAAAACTGTTTTTT. Translated, it gives CASSLGQGGSNEKLFF.